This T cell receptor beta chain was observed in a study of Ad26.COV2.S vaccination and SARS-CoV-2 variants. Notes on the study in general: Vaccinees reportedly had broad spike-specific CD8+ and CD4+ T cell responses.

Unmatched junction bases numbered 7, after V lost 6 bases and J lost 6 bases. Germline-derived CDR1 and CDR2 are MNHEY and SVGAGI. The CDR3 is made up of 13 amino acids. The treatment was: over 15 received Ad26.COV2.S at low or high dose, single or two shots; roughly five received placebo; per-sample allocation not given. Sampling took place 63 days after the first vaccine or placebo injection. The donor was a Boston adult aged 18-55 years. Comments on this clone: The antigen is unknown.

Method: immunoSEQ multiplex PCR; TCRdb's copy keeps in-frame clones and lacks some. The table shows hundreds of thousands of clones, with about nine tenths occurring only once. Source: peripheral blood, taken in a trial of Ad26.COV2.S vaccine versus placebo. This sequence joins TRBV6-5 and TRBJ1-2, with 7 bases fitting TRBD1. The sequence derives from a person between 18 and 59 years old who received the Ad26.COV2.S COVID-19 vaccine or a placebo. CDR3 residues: CASSQQGGDGYTF. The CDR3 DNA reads TGTGCCAGCAGCCAGCAGGGGGGAGATGGCTACACCTTC.